The present T cell receptor beta chain was sequenced within a study of control samples from healthy donors and cancer patients. Germline V gene data show CDR1 as MDHEN and CDR2 as SYDVKM. With 2 bases removed from V and 5 bases from J, the gap between germline ends came to 15 bases. CDR3 length: 15 residues. The method was immunoSEQ multiplex PCR; TCRdb's version includes in-frame clones alone and lacks a portion of them. The sample has about 150,000 clones, 70% to 90% seen once. The sequence came from a man between 18 and 29 years old in good health. The sequenced material came from blood. The gene calls are TRBV28 and TRBJ1-2, with a tentative D call TRBD1 (5 bases). In DNA form, the CDR3 reads TGTGCCAGCAGTTTAGGTTCAGGGACGGGGTATGGCTACACCTTC. Amino acid sequence: CASSLGSGTGYGYTF.